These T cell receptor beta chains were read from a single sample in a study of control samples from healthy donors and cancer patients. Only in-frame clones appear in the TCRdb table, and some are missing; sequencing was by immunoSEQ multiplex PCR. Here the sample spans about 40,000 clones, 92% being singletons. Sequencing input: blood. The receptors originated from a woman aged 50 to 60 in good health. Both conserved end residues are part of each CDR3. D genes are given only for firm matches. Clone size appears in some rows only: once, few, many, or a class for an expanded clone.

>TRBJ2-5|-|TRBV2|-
CASSESPGTREEETQYF
TGTGCCAGCAGTGAATCACCCGGGACCAGAGAGGAGGAGACCCAGTACTTC
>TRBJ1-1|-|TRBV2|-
CASQSSVNTEAFF
TGTGCCAGCCAATCTTCGGTGAACACTGAAGCTTTCTTT
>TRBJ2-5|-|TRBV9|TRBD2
CASSVAASGGAQETQYF
TGTGCCAGCAGCGTAGCGGCTAGCGGGGGGGCTCAAGAGACCCAGTACTTC
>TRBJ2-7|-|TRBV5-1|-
CASSLAAGVYEQYF
TGCGCCAGCAGCTTGGCCGCAGGGGTTTACGAGCAGTACTTC
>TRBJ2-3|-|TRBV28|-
CASHRERADTQYF
TGTGCCAGCCACCGGGAAAGGGCAGATACGCAGTATTTT
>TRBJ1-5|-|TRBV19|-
CASWPGRPEVGNQPQHF
TGTGCCAGCTGGCCGGGCAGGCCAGAGGTAGGCAATCAGCCCCAGCATTTT
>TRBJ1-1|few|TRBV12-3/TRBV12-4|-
CASSFNPTGEAFF
TGTGCCAGCAGTTTTAACCCGACAGGTGAAGCTTTCTTT
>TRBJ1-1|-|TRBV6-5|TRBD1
CASSYSYRGGTEAFF
TGTGCCAGCAGTTACTCGTACAGGGGCGGCACTGAAGCTTTCTTT
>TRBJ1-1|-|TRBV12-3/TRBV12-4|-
CASSLRGNTEAFF
TGTGCCAGCAGTTTGAGGGGGAACACTGAAGCTTTCTTT
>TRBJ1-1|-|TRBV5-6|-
CASSFERNTEAFF
TGTGCCAGCAGCTTTGAAAGAAACACTGAAGCTTTCTTT
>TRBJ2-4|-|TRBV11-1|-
CASTPLGTQAKNIQYF
TGTGCCAGCACCCCCCTCGGGACCCAAGCCAAAAACATTCAGTACTTC
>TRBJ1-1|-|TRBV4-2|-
CASSQDRGTTEAFF
TGTGCCAGCAGCCAAGACCGGGGTACAACTGAAGCTTTCTTT
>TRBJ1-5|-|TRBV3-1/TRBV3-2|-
CASSQGSQSNQPQHF
TGTGCCAGCAGCCAAGGGAGTCAGAGTAATCAGCCCCAGCATTTT
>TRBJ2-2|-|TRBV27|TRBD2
CASSFPEGLAGGRLGELFF
TGTGCCAGCAGTTTCCCCGAGGGACTAGCGGGGGGCCGTCTCGGGGAGCTGTTTTTT
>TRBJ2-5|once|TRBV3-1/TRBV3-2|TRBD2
CASSQLSGGGGETQYF
TGTGCCAGCAGCCAATTAAGCGGGGGTGGTGGAGAGACCCAGTACTTC
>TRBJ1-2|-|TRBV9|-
CASSALQGAGGYTF
TGTGCCAGCAGCGCCCTACAAGGGGCTGGTGGCTACACCTTC
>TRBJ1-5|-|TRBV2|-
CASRPDPGPNQPQHF
TGTGCCAGCAGACCCGACCCGGGGCCTAATCAGCCCCAGCATTTT
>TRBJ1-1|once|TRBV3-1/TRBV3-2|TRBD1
CARSQGGGGRAEAFF
TGTGCCCGCAGCCAAGGGGGCGGGGGGCGCGCTGAAGCTTTCTTT
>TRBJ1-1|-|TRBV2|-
CASIDEQNTEAFF
TGTGCCAGCATCGACGAACAGAACACTGAAGCTTTCTTT
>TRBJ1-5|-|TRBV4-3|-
CASSQEVGGRGQPQHF
TGCGCCAGCAGCCAAGAAGTGGGAGGGCGAGGTCAGCCCCAGCATTTT
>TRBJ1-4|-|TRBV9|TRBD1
CASSPGGFGEKLFF
TGTGCCAGCAGCCCAGGGGGCTTCGGTGAAAAACTGTTTTTT
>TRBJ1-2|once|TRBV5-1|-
CASRPREGGFYGYTF
TGCGCCAGCAGGCCCCGGGAAGGAGGGTTCTATGGCTACACCTTC
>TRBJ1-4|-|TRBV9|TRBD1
CASSVAPGGGNEKLFF
TGTGCCAGCAGCGTCGCCCCAGGGGGGGGGAATGAAAAACTGTTTTTT
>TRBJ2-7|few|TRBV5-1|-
CASSLGVQQYF
TGCGCCAGCAGCTTGGGGGTCCAGCAGTACTTC
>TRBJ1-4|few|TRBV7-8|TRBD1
CASSARQGPSEKLFF
TGTGCCAGCAGCGCCCGACAGGGGCCGTCTGAAAAACTGTTTTTT
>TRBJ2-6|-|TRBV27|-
CASWNGGSGANVLTF
TGTGCCAGTTGGAATGGGGGATCTGGGGCCAACGTCCTGACTTTC
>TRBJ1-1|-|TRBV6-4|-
CASSDSGNTEAFF
TGTGCCAGCAGTGACTCAGGGAACACTGAAGCTTTCTTT
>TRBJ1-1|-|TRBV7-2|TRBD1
CASSSRGTEAFF
TGTGCCAGCAGCTCCAGGGGGACTGAAGCTTTCTTT
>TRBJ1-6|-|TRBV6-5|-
CASSYSISREGSPLHF
TGTGCCAGCAGTTACTCGATCAGCAGGGAGGGTTCACCCCTCCACTTT
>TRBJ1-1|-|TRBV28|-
CASSFGGMNTEAFF
TGTGCCAGCAGTTTCGGGGGAATGAACACTGAAGCTTTCTTT
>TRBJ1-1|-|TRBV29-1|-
CSAGGGMNTEAFF
TGCAGCGCCGGCGGGGGAATGAACACTGAAGCTTTCTTT
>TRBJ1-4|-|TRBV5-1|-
CASKGNGEKLFF
TGCGCCAGCAAGGGGAACGGTGAAAAACTGTTTTTT
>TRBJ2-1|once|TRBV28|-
CASSLPSDLNEQFF
TGTGCCAGCAGCCTTCCTAGCGATCTAAATGAGCAGTTCTTC
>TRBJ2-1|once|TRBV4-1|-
CASSQEEEWEAYNEQFF
TGCGCCAGCAGCCAAGAAGAGGAGTGGGAAGCCTACAATGAGCAGTTCTTC